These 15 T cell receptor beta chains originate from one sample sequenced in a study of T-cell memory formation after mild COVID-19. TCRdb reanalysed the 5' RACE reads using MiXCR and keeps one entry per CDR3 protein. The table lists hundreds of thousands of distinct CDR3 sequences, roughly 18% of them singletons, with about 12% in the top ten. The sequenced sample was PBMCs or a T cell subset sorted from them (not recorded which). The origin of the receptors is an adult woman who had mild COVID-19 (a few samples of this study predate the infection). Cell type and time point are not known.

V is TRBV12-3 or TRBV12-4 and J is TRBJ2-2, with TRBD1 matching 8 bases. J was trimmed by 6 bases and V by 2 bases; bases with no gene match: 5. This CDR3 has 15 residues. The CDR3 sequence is CASSLPTGVSGELFF. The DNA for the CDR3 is TGTGCCAGCAGTTTACCGACAGGGGTTTCCGGGGAGCTGTTTTTT.

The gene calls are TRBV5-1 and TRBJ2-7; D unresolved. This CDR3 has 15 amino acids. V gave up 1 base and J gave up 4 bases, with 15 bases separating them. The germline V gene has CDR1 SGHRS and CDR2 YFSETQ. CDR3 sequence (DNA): TGCGCCAGCAGCTTGAAGGCAGGCGCAATTTACGAGCAGTACTTC. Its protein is CASSLKAGAIYEQYF. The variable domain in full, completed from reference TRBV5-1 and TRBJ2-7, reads KAGVTQTPRYLIKTRGQQVTLSCSPISGHRSVSWYQQTPGQGLQFLFEYFSETQRNKGNFPGRFSGRQFSNSRSEMNVSTLELGDSALYLCASSLKAGAIYEQYFGPGTRLTVT.

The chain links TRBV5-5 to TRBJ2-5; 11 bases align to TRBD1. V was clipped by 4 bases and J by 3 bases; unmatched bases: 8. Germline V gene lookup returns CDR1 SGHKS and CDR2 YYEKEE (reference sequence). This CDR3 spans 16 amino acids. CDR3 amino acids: CASSPIQGQGEETQYF. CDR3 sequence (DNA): TGTGCCAGCAGCCCAATTCAGGGACAGGGGGAAGAGACCCAGTACTTC.

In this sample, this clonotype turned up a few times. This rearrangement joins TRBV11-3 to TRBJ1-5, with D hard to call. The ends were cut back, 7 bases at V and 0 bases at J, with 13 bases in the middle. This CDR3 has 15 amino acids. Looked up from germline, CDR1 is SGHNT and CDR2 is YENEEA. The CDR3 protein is CASKHQGFSNQPQHF. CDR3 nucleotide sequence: TGTGCCAGCAAACATCAAGGGTTTAGCAATCAGCCCCAGCATTTT. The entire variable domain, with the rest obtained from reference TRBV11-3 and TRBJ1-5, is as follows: EAGVVQSPRYKIIEKKQPVAFWCNPISGHNTLYWYLQNLGQGPELLIRYENEEAVDDSQLPKDRFSAERLKGVDSTLKIQPAELGDSAVYLCASKHQGFSNQPQHFGDGTRLSIL.

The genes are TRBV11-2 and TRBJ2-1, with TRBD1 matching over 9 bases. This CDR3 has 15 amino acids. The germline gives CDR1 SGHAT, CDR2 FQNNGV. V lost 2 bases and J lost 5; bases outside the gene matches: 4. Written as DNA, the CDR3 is TGTGCCAGCAGCTTACTACAGGGGGCCAACAATGAGCAGTTCTTC. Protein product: CASSLLQGANNEQFF. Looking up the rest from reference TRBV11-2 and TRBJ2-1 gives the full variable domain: EAGVAQSPRYKIIEKRQSVAFWCNPISGHATLYWYQQILGQGPKLLIQFQNNGVVDDSQLPKDRFSAERLKGVDSTLKIQPAKLEDSAVYLCASSLLQGANNEQFFGPGTRLTVL.

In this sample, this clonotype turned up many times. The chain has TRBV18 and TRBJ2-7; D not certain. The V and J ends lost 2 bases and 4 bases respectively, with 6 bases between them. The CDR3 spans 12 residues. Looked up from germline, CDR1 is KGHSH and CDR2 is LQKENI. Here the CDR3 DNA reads TGTGCCAGCTCACCATGGGGTTACGAGCAGTACTTC. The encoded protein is CASSPWGYEQYF.

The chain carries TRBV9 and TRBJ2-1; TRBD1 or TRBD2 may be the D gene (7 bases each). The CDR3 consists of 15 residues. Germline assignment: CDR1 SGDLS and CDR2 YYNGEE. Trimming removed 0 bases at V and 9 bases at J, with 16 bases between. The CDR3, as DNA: TGTGCCAGCAGCGTAGTTAGCGGCAGGGGGGGTGAGCAGTTCTTC. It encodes CASSVVSGRGGEQFF. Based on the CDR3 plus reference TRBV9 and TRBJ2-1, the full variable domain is DSGVTQTPKHLITATGQRVTLRCSPRSGDLSVYWYQQSLDQGLQFLIQYYNGEERAKGNILERFSAQQFPDLHSELNLSSLELGDSALYFCASSVVSGRGGEQFFGPGTRLTVL.

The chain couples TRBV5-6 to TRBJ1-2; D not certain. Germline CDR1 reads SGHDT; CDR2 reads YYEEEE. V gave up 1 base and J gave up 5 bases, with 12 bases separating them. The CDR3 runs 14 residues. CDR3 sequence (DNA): TGTGCCAGCAGCTTGAAAACTATGAATTATGGCTACACCTTC. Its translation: CASSLKTMNYGYTF.

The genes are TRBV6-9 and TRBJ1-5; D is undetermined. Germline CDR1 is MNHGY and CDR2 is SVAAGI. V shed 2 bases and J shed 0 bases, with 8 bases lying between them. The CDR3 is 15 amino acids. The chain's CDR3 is CASSYPRHSNQPQHF. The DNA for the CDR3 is TGTGCCAGCAGTTATCCCAGACATAGCAATCAGCCCCAGCATTTT.

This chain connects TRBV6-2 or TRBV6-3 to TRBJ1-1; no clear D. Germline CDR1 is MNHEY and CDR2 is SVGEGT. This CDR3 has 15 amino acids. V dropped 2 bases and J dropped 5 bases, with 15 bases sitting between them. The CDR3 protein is CASSYPPHEGTEAFF. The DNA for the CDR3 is TGTGCCAGCAGTTACCCTCCCCATGAAGGAACTGAAGCTTTCTTT.

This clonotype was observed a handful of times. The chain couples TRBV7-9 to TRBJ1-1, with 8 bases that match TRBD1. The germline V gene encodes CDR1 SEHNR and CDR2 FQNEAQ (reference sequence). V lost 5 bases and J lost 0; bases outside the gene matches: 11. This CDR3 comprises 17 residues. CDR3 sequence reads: CASSRATVGQVNTEAFF. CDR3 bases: TGTGCCAGCAGCCGAGCGACCGTGGGACAGGTGAACACTGAAGCTTTCTTT.

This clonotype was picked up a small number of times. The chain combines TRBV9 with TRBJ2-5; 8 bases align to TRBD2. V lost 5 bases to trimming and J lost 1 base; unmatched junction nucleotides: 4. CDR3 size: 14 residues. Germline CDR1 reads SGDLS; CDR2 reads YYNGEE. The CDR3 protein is CASSTAGAQETQYF. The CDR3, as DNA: TGTGCCAGCAGTACAGCGGGGGCCCAAGAGACCCAGTACTTC. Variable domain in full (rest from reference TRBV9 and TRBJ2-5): DSGVTQTPKHLITATGQRVTLRCSPRSGDLSVYWYQQSLDQGLQFLIQYYNGEERAKGNILERFSAQQFPDLHSELNLSSLELGDSALYFCASSTAGAQETQYFGPGTRLLVL.

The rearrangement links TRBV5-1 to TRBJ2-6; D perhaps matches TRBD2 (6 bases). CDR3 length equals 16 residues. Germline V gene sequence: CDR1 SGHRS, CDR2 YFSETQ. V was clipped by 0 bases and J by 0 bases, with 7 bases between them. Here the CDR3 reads CASSLAGGSGANVLTF. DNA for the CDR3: TGCGCCAGCAGCTTGGCCGGGGGCTCTGGGGCCAACGTCCTGACTTTC.

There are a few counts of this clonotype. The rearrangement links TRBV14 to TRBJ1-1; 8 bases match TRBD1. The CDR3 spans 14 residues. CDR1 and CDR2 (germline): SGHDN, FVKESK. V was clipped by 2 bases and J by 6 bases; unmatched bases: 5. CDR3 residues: CASSQRQGIAEAFF. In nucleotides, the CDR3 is TGTGCCAGCAGCCAAAGACAGGGGATTGCTGAAGCTTTCTTT.

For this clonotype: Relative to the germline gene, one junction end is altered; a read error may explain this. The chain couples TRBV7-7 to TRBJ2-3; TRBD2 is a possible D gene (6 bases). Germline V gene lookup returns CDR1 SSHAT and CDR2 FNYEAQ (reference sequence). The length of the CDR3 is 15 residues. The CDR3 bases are TGTGCTAGCAGCTTCAGCGGGTCCCTTTCAGATACGCAGTATTTT. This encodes CASSFSGSLSDTQYF.